This T cell receptor beta chain was recorded in a study of T cell changes during pregnancy in multiple sclerosis. This CDR3 spans 14 amino acids. The method was immunoSEQ multiplex PCR; TCRdb's version includes in-frame clones alone and lacks a portion of them. The table has tens of thousands of clones, approximately 92% seen once. This receptor was identified in a female donor with multiple sclerosis, enrolled in a pregnancy study. Sequences were derived from peripheral blood, sampled before pregnancy. V is TRBV21-1 and J is TRBJ2-7; the table's D call, TRBD2, has no DNA check behind it. TRBV21-1 is classified as a pseudogene. This CDR3 is CASSKWRNSYEQYF. The CDR3, as DNA: TGTGCCAGCAGCAAGTGGCGGAACTCCTACGAGCAGTACTTC.